This passage covers 6 T cell receptor beta chains from one sample sequenced in a study of regulatory T cells in long-lasting Graves disease. With iRepertoire HTBI primers and Arm-PCR of CDR3 regions, TCR beta libraries were built. TCRdb reprocessed the multiplex PCR reads via MiXCR and lists one record per CDR3 protein. Of some 220,000 distinct CDR3 sequences in the sample, roughly a fifth were seen once. Time point denoted: newly diagnosed GD, antithyroid drugs for less than 3 months. The TCR library was made from RNA that had been extracted from PBMCs in TRIzol. These data also formed part of another study, on T cells in Graves' hyperthyroidism and ophthalmopathy.

Sequenced here: peripheral blood mononuclear cells (PBMCs), sampled at new diagnosis, from a patient treated with antithyroid drugs. Source of these receptors: a woman aged 25 to 45 with Graves disease.

The table lists this clonotype with many counts. The gene calls are TRBV20-1 and TRBJ1-5; TRBD1 matches at 9 bases. The J segment lost 9 bases and the V segment lost 2 bases, leaving 17 bases of the junction unmatched. The CDR3 runs 17 residues. Germline lookup yields CDR1 DFQATT and CDR2 SNEGSKA (reference sequence). The CDR3 sequence: CSARRNRGLGRVAPQHF. Written as DNA, the CDR3 is TGCAGTGCTAGAAGAAACAGGGGGCTTGGGAGGGTTGCGCCCCAGCATTTT.

This clonotype was counted ten times or more. The chain uses TRBV18 and TRBJ1-1, with D perhaps TRBD1 (5 bases). Germline loops: CDR1 KGHSH, CDR2 LQKENI. Trimming took 3 bases from V and 6 from J, leaving 8 bases between them. This CDR3 is built from 12 residues. CDR3 in amino acids: CASSPRQPEAFF. The DNA for the CDR3 is TGTGCCAGCTCACCGAGACAGCCTGAAGCTTTCTTT.

This clonotype was seen many times. The chain combines TRBV28 with TRBJ2-3, with TRBD2 identical over 13 bases. The V segment lost 5 bases and the J segment 9 bases; nucleotides outside the gene matches: 11. The CDR3 is made up of 16 amino acids. The germline gives CDR1 MDHEN, CDR2 SYDVKM. The CDR3 region has the DNA TGTGCCAGCAGTCCCGGACTAGCGGGGGCCGGGAGGACGCAGTATTTT. It yields the protein CASSPGLAGAGRTQYF. Full variable domain (rest looked up from reference TRBV28 and TRBJ2-3): DVKVTQSSRYLVKRTGEKVFLECVQDMDHENMFWYRQDPGLGLRLIYFSYDVKMKEKGDIPEGYSVSREKKERFSLILESASTNQTSMYLCASSPGLAGAGRTQYFGPGTRLTVL.

A note on this clonotype: At one end the junction does not follow the germline gene, possibly because of a read error. The rearrangement uses TRBV6-1 and TRBJ1-2; D unresolved. CDR1 MNHNS and CDR2 SASEGT come from the germline V gene. CDR3 length: 13 amino acids. DNA for the CDR3: TGTGCCAGCAGTGAGAGTACAAACTATGGCTGCACCTTC. This encodes CASSESTNYGCTF.

This clonotype was recorded many times. This chain connects TRBV19 to TRBJ1-1; D possibly corresponds to TRBD1 (5 bases). The CDR3 contains 13 residues. Deletions cut 6 bases from V and 6 bases from J, with 14 bases between. CDR1 and CDR2 from the germline V gene are LNHDA and SQIVND (reference sequence). CDR3 sequence reads: CASSFQGYAEAFF. In nucleotides, the CDR3 is TGTGCCAGTAGCTTCCAGGGATACGCTGAAGCTTTCTTT.

This clonotype was detected ten times or more. This chain links TRBV9 with TRBJ1-2; tentative D call: TRBD1 (5 bases). From germline, CDR1 is SGDLS and CDR2 YYNGEE. This CDR3 is 14 amino acids long. V was trimmed by 4 bases and J by 5 bases, leaving 15 bases between them. In DNA, the CDR3 is TGTGCCAGCAGCCCCGGGGGTAGCATGTATGGCTACACCTTC. Translated, it gives CASSPGGSMYGYTF.